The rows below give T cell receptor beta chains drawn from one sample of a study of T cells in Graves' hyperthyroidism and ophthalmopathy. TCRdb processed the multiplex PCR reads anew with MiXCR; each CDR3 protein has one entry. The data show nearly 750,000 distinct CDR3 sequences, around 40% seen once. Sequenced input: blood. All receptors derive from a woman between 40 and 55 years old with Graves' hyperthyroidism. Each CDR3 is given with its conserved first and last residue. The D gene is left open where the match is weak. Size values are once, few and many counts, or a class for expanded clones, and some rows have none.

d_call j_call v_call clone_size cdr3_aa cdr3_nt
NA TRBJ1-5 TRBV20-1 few CSASTGFLQPQHF TGCAGTGCTTCAACCGGCTTCCTTCAGCCCCAGCATTTT
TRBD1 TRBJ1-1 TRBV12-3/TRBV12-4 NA CASSRTLNRGEVF TGTGCCAGCAGTCGGACACTAAACAGGGGGGAGGTTTTT
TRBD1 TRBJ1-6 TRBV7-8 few CARQGGDSPLHF TGTGCCAGACAGGGGGGTGATTCACCCCTCCACTTT
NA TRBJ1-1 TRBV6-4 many CASRLGGAGTEAFF TGTGCCAGCAGATTGGGGGGCGCAGGAACTGAAGCTTTCTTT
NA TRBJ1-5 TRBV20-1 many CSAIRARAQHF TGCAGTGCTATCCGGGCAAGGGCCCAGCATTTT
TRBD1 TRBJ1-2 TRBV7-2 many CASSLEGTGPLTYGYTF TGTGCCAGCAGCTTAGAGGGGACAGGCCCTCTAACCTATGGCTACACCTTC
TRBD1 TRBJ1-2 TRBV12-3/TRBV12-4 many CASSSMRDRPCYTF TGTGCCAGCAGTTCCATGCGGGACAGACCTTGCTACACCTTC
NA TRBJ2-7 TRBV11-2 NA CASSLEGRDLEYEQYF TGTGCCAGCAGCTTAGAGGGACGGGATTTGGAATACGAGCAGTACTTC
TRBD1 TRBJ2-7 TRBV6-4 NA CASQDRGREQYF TGTGCCAGCCAGGACAGGGGGCGCGAGCAGTACTTC
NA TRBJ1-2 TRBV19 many CASLENYGYTF TGTGCCAGTTTGGAAAACTATGGCTACACCTTC
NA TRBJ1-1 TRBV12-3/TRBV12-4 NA CASSWRDDEAFF TGTGCCAGCAGTTGGAGGGATGATGAAGCTTTCTTT
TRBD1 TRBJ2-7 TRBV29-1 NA CSVASLGQGASEQYF TGCAGCGTAGCAAGCTTGGGACAGGGGGCCTCCGAGCAGTACTTC
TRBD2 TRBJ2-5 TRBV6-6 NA CASSYPGASGTKTQYF TGTGCCAGCAGTTATCCGGGGGCTAGCGGGACCAAGACCCAGTACTTC
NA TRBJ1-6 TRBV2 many CASTLPVRGSPLHF TGTGCCAGCACCCTACCCGTACGGGGATCACCCCTCCACTTT
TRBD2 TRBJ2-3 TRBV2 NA CASSAGAGGTDTQYF TGTGCCAGCAGTGCTGGAGCGGGAGGGACAGATACGCAGTATTTT
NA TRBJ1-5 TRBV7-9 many CASSSTGSARQPQHF TGTGCCAGCAGCTCTACCGGGTCGGCTAGGCAGCCCCAGCATTTT
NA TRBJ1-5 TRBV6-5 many CASRSTGWMSNQPQHF TGTGCCAGCAGATCCACTGGCTGGATGAGCAATCAGCCCCAGCATTTT
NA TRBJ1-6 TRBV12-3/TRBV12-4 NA CASSLATTRSPLHF TGTGCCAGCAGTTTAGCGACGACTAGATCACCCCTCCACTTT
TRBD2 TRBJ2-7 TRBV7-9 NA CASSQAAVAGGLYEQYF TGTGCCAGCAGCCAAGCGGCAGTAGCGGGAGGTCTCTACGAGCAGTACTTC
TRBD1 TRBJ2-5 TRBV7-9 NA CATQGAKETQYF TGTGCCACCCAGGGGGCTAAGGAGACCCAGTACTTC
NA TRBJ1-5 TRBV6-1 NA CATSRGDRNQPQHF TGTGCCACTTCCAGGGGTGATCGCAATCAGCCCCAGCATTTT
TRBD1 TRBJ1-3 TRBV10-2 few CASSATGALGNTIYF TGCGCCAGCAGTGCAACAGGGGCCTTAGGAAACACCATATATTTT
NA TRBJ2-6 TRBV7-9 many CASRQTALKISGANVLTF TGTGCCAGCAGGCAAACAGCGCTTAAAATCTCTGGGGCCAACGTCCTGACTTTC
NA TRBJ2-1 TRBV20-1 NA CSAFRTWESRNEQFF TGCAGTGCTTTTAGGACGTGGGAGTCGCGTAATGAGCAGTTCTTC
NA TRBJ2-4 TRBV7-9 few CARLIHRENIQYF TGTGCCAGACTGATCCACAGAGAAAACATTCAGTACTTC
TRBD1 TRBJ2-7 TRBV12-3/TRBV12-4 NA CASSTGTGVFYEQYF TGTGCCAGCAGTACCGGGACAGGGGTGTTCTACGAGCAGTACTTC
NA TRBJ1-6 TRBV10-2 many CASLRPDSPLHF TGCGCCAGCTTACGGCCAGATTCACCCCTCCACTTT
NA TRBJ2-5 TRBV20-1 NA CSASSQGKETQYF TGCAGTGCTAGCAGTCAGGGGAAAGAGACCCAGTACTTC
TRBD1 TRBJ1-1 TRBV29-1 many CSVEGQGPNTEAFF TGCAGCGTTGAGGGACAGGGCCCGAACACTGAAGCTTTCTTT
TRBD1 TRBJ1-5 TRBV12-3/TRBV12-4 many CASRSGTGGRQPQHF TGTGCCAGCAGGTCCGGGACAGGGGGCAGGCAGCCCCAGCATTTT
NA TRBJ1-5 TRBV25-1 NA CASGVRAGTRISNQPQHF TGTGCCAGCGGTGTACGAGCCGGGACAAGGATTAGCAATCAGCCCCAGCATTTT